What follows describes a single TCR beta chain. The record originates from a study of identical twins. TCRdb re-called the 5' RACE reads with MiXCR, one entry per CDR3 protein. There are hundreds of thousands of distinct CDR3 sequences in the sample; less than 7% occur only once, and under 2% lies in the top ten. The TCR originated in a man between 18 and 29 years old in good health. Sequences were obtained from naive T cells sorted from blood.

CDR3 in DNA: TGTGCCAGCAGTCCCCTGTGGGGGCTGAATGAGGGAATGAACACTGAAGCTTTCTTT. Translated, it gives CASSPLWGLNEGMNTEAFF. The chain couples TRBV7-8 to TRBJ1-1; D possibly corresponds to TRBD1 (6 bases). Deletions cut 6 bases from V and 0 bases from J, with 26 bases between. The germline V gene encodes CDR1 SGHVS and CDR2 FQNEAQ. CDR3 size: 19 residues.